What follows is one TCR beta chain and its context. Its antigen is still unknown. The input lacks base qualities; no much larger clone sits a single base away. The same CDR3 can be traced to other DNA sequences in this sample. Spanning cysteine to phenylalanine, the CDR3 consists of 12 amino acids. Of the read, only the CDR3 DNA is kept; its 36 bases are in frame from base 1. Per the germline V gene (reference sequence), LNHDA is the CDR1 and SQIVND is the CDR2. The V end loses 5 bases and the J end loses 4 bases, and a stretch of 6 bases separates them. Healthy HIV-negative adults with no recently reported acute infections or vaccinations were included as donors. Every donor was a Caucasian adult living in Nashville, Tennessee, USA. Magnetic negative selection was used to enrich CD4+ T cells, after which naive cells were positively selected on CD45RA and the negative fraction became the memory subset. After blood collection by leukapheresis, PBMCs were isolated using Ficoll-Histopaque density gradient centrifugation and then cryopreserved in the vapor phase of liquid nitrogen. Analytical flow cytometry was used to check the purity and quantity of each magnetically sorted T cell population. Each sorted fraction had its genomic DNA isolated and then quantified by UV absorbance on a Nanodrop 2000c.

This entry is derived from a study of shared clonotypes between healthy human individuals (dated by TCRdb to the early 2020s). About the full investigation: The cohort comprised two women and a few men aged 18 to 49 years. Between about 0.85 and 8.9 billion PBMCs per donor were obtained by leukapheresis. Per donor, three plates each were used for CD4 naive and CD4 memory, two for CD8 naive, and one for CD8 memory. To increase sequencing depth and limit assay-specific biases, TCR repertoire library preparation and sequencing were carried out by different laboratories using diverse techniques. To estimate repertoire size and how much clonotype sharing occurs between individuals, the study deeply sequenced the blood TCR repertoires of five healthy adults. What the authors observed across the whole study: The small number of donors limited the genetic and exposure-history diversity represented. Higher generation probabilities were observed for clonotypes shared by all four sorted-subset donors than for non-shared clonotypes. Even with the large sequencing depth, rarefaction of the sorted-subset datasets indicated that sequencing was incomplete. Pairwise subsampling indicated that sequencing depth was expected to affect the degree of clonotype sharing among donors. When a few donors were compared, the shared fraction of clonotypes was about 5.2% for naive CD4, less than 4% for naive CD8, 2% to 2.5% for memory CD4, and around 0.37% for memory CD8. Sampling was restricted to blood, and TCR repertoires in tissue are likely to differ from TCR repertoires in blood. Estimated clonotype richness was generally larger for naive than for memory subsets.

Using the deep immunoSEQ assay, TCR CDR3 regions were amplified from genomic DNA by multiplex PCR. For each cell subset, the extracted genomic DNA was distributed evenly across all wells of several immunoSEQ 96-well plates, and each plate served as one replicate. For sorted subsets, about 210 ng of genomic DNA, equivalent to some 30,000 T cell genomes, went into each replicate PCR. The purified libraries were quantified using a Qubit 3.0 fluorometer, sized with a Bioanalyzer 2100, and then quantified again using the KAPA Library Quantification kit. Each immunoSEQ 96-well plate was sequenced on its own single-read 150-cycle Illumina NextSeq 550 flow cell. Processing in the source paper ran as follows. The immunoSEQ output contained only junctional sequences without quality scores, so filtering could not match that applied to full-length reads. Sequences were annotated with PyIR, a Python wrapper for IgBLAST v1.9, and V/J genes and CDR3 were assigned using IMGT germline references. Any read was removed if the V/J assignment was weak (E-value above 1e-6), the CDR3 was missing, or the read contained stop codons, out-of-frame junctions, or ambiguous translated residues. V3J clonotypes were defined as sequences sharing the same inferred V gene, J gene, and CDR3 amino acid sequence. Percentage overlap between repertoires was calculated by dividing the number of shared unique clonotypes by the size of the smaller repertoire. RTK rarefaction, the Chao1 estimator, and Recon v2.1 estimates of unobserved clonotypes were used to assess repertoire richness. For all TCRbeta clonotypes obtained by the gDNA method from a few donors, generation probabilities were computed with OLGA. TCRdb retrieved this table from immuneACCESS and kept in-frame rearrangements only. Not all clones are present; in checked studies, unresolved V genes account for under half, and no reason is known for the remainder. The DNA was the basis for D and trimming; V, J and clone size are from that table. Present in this sample are approximately 1.5 million clones, 95% to 99% of which were seen just once. Jointly, the top ten make up about 0.4% of the sample.

The TCR originated in a young man in good health. Input material: naive CD4+ T cells sorted from blood. Sample cell subset or site, as interpreted from the label and publication: CD45RA+ positively selected. The chain is assembled from TRBV19 and TRBJ1-5; no D gene is confidently identified. The DNA reads TGTGCCAGTAGTGTCAGGAATCAGCCCCAGCATTTT. This sequence encodes CASSVRNQPQHF.